This T cell receptor beta chain is from a study of T cell repertoires in cytomegalovirus infection. Study-level information: Matching HLA type, along with CMV infection, was indicated by public TCR beta signatures.

TCRdb redid the calling of the reads with MiXCR, one entry per CDR3 protein. The repertoire holds more than 300,000 distinct CDR3 sequences, with about 32% as singletons. Overall study findings and caveats: HLA-C-restricted CMV clonotypes gave the most frequent clonotype in two of eight donors.

Turning to this clonotype: As yet, its antigen is unknown.

Trimming cost V 0 bases and J 0 bases, with 8 bases left between them. There are 15 residues in the CDR3. From germline, CDR1 is KGHSH and CDR2 LQKENI. The sequencing here drew on cultured PBMCs, taken from culture after CMV antigen stimulation. V is TRBV18 and J is TRBJ1-1; no clear D. The source is a human donor in good health (CMV status not recorded). Some clones in this sample may be carry-over from other donors' samples. This chain's CDR3 is CASSPPQKLNTEAFF. The DNA for the CDR3 is TGTGCCAGCTCACCACCCCAGAAACTGAACACTGAAGCTTTCTTT. Based on the CDR3 plus reference TRBV18 and TRBJ1-1, the full variable domain is NAGVMQNPRHLVRRRGQEARLRCSPMKGHSHVYWYRQLPEEGLKFMVYLQKENIIDESGMPKERFSAEFPKEGPSILRIQQVVRGDSAAYFCASSPPQKLNTEAFFGQGTRLTVV.